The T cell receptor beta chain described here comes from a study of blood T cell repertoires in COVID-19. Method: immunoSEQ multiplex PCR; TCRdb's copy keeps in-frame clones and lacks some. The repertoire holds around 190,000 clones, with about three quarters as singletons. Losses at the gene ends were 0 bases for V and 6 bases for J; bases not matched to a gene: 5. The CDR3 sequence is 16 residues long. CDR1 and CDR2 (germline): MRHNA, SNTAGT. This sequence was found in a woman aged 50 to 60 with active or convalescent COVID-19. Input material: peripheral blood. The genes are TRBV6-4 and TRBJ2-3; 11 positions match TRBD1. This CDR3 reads CASSDSGTGGPDTQYF. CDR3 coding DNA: TGTGCCAGCAGTGACTCCGGGACAGGGGGTCCGGATACGCAGTATTTT.